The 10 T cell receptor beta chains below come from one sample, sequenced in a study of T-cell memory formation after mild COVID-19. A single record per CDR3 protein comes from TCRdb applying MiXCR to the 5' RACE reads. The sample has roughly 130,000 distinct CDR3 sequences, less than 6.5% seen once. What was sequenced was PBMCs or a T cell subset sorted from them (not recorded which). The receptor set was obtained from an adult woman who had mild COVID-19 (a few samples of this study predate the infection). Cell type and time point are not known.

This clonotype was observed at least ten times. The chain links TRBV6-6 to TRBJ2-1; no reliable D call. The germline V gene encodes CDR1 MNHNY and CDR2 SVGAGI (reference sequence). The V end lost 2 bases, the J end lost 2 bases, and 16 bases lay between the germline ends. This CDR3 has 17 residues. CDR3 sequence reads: CASSYLLSAATYNEQFF. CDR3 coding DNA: TGTGCCAGCAGTTACCTACTGAGCGCGGCGACCTACAATGAGCAGTTCTTC.

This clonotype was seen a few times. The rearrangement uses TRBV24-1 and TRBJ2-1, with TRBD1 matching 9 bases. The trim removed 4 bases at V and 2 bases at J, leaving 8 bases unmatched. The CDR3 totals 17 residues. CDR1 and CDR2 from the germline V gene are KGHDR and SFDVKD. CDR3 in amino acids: CATSDPPGQGTYNEQFF. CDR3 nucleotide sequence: TGTGCCACCAGTGACCCTCCGGGACAGGGAACCTACAATGAGCAGTTCTTC.

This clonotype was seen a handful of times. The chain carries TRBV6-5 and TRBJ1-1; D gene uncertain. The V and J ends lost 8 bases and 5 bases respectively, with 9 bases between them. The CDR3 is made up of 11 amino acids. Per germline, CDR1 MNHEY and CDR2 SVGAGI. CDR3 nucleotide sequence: TGTGCCAGCGGGTTAAAGACTGAAGCTTTCTTT. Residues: CASGLKTEAFF.

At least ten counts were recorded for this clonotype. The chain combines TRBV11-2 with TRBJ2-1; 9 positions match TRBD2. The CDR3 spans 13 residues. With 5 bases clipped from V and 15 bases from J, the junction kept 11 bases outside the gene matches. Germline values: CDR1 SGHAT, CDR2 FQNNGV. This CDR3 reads CASSGSGRGDGFF. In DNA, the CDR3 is TGTGCCAGCAGCGGTAGCGGGAGAGGTGACGGGTTCTTC.

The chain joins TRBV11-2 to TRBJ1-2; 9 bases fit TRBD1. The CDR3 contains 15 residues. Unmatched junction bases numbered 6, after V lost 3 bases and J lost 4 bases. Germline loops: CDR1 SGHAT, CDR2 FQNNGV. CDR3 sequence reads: CASSFDRGYSYGYTF. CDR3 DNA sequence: TGTGCCAGCAGCTTCGACAGGGGGTATAGCTATGGCTACACCTTC.

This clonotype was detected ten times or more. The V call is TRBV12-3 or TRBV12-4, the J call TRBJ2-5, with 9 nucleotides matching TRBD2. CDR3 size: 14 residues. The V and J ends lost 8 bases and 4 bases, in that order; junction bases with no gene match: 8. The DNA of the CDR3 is TGTGCCAGCCTCTTAGCGGGAGCGGGAGAGACCCAGTACTTC. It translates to CASLLAGAGETQYF.

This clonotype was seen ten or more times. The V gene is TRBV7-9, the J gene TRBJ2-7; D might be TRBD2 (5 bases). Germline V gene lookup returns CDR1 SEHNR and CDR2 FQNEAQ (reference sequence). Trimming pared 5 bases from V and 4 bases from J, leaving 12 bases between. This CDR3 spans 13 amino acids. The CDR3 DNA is TGTGCCAGCAGCCCCCTTTCGGGGTACGAGCAGTACTTC. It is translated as CASSPLSGYEQYF.

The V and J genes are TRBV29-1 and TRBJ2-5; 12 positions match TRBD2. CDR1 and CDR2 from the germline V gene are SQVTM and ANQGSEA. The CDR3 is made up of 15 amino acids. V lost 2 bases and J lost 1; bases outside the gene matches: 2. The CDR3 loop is CSVELAGGFQETQYF. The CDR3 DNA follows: TGCAGCGTTGAACTAGCGGGGGGGTTCCAAGAGACCCAGTACTTC. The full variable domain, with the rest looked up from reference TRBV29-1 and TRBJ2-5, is SAVISQKPSRDICQRGTSLTIQCQVDSQVTMMFWYRQQPGQSLTLIATANQGSEATYESGFVIDKFPISRPNLTFSTLTVSNMSPEDSSIYLCSVELAGGFQETQYFGPGTRLLVL.

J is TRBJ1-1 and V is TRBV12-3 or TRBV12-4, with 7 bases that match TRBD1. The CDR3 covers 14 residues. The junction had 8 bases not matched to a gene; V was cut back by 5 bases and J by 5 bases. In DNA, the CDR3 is TGTGCCAGCAGTCTACAGGGGTTTGGAACTGAAGCTTTCTTT. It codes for CASSLQGFGTEAFF.

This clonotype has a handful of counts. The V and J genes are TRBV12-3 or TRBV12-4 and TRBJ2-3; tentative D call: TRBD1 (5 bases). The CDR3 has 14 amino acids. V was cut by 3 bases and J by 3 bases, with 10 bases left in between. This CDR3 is CASSFWGGTDTQYF. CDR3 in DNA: TGTGCCAGCAGTTTTTGGGGCGGAACAGATACGCAGTATTTT.